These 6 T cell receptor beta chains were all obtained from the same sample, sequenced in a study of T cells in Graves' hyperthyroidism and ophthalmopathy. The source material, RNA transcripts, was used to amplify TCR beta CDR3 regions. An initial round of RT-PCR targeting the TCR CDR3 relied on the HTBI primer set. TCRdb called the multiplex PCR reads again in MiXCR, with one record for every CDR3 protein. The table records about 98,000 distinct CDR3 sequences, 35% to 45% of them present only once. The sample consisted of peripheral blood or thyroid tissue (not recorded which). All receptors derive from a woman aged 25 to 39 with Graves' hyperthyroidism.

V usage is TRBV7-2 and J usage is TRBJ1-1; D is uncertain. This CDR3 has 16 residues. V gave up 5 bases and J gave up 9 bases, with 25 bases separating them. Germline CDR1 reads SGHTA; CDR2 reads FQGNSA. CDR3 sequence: CASSQDPDLPEGKAFF. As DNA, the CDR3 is TGTGCCAGCAGCCAAGATCCCGACCTTCCAGAGGGTAAAGCTTTCTTT. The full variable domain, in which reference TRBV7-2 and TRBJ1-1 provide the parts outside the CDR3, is GAGVSQSPSNKVTEKGKDVELRCDPISGHTALYWYRQSLGQGLEFLIYFQGNSAPDKSGLPSDRFSAERTGGSVSTLTIQRTQQEDSAVYLCASSQDPDLPEGKAFFGQGTRLTVV.

The CDR3 nucleotides read TGTGCCAGCAGCCCCTACCGAGCGGGATGGGAGACCCAGTACTTC. This encodes CASSPYRAGWETQYF. This chain uses TRBV11-1 with TRBJ2-5, with TRBD2 matching 7 bases. The CDR3 is 15 amino acids. Unmatched junction bases numbered 11, after V lost 5 bases and J lost 5 bases. Germline V gene data show CDR1 as SGHAT and CDR2 as FQDESV (reference sequence). Complete variable domain (other parts from reference TRBV11-1 and TRBJ2-5): EAEVAQSPRYKITEKSQAVAFWCDPISGHATLYWYRQILGQGPELLVQFQDESVVDDSQLPKDRFSAERLKGVDSTLKIQPAELGDSAMYLCASSPYRAGWETQYFGPGTRLLVL.

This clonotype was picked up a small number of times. CDR3 residues: CASIRWGDRNQPQHF. CDR3 sequence (DNA): TGTGCCAGCATCCGTTGGGGGGACCGCAATCAGCCCCAGCATTTT. The gene calls are TRBV28 and TRBJ1-5; maybe TRBD1 (5 bases). The CDR3 is 15 amino acids. V gave up 7 bases and J gave up 2 bases, with 15 bases separating them. Germline V gene data show CDR1 as MDHEN and CDR2 as SYDVKM.

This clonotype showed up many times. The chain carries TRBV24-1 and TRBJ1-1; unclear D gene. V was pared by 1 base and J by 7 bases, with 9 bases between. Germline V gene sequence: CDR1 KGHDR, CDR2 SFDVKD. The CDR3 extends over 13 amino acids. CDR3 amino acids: CATSDFGGLEAFF. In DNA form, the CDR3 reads TGTGCCACCAGTGATTTCGGCGGTCTTGAAGCTTTCTTT.

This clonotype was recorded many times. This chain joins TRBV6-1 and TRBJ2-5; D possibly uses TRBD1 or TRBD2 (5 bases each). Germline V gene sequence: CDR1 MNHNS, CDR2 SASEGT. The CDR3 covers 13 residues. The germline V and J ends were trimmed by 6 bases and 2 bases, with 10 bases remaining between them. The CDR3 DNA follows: TGTGCCAGCAGAGGGACGTTACAAGAGACCCAGTACTTC. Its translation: CASRGTLQETQYF.

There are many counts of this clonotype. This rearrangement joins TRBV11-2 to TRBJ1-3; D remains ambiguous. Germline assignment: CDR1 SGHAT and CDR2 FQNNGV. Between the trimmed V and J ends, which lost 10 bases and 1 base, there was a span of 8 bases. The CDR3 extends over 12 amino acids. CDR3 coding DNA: TGTGCCACGGCGACTTCTGGAAACACCATATATTTT. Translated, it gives CATATSGNTIYF.